Below, 29 T cell receptor beta chains from the same sample are listed, as sequenced in a study of T cell responses to AZD1222 COVID-19 vaccine. The assay was immunoSEQ multiplex PCR, and TCRdb's table has in-frame clones only and misses some. The repertoire holds 95,000 to 100,000 clones, with 90% as singletons. This sample comprised peripheral blood, obtained on day 0 of AZD1222 vaccination. The receptor source for this set is an adult in good health.

This clone showed up just a few times. V and J are TRBV7-2 and TRBJ1-2; no clear D gene. The CDR3 is 11 residues long. The V end was cut by 5 bases, the J end by 11 bases, with 12 bases between. Per the germline V gene, CDR1 is SGHTA and CDR2 is FQGNSA. This CDR3 reads CASSPKVRYTF. The CDR3 coding sequence is TGTGCCAGCAGCCCCAAAGTCAGATACACCTTC.

This clone was counted a single time. The CDR3 protein is CASRQRDREGKAFF. The CDR3 DNA reads TGTGCCAGCAGGCAGAGGGACAGGGAGGGAAAAGCTTTCTTT. V and J are TRBV2 and TRBJ1-1; 9 bases fit TRBD1. Germline V gene lookup returns CDR1 SNHLY and CDR2 FYNNEI. The ends lost 6 bases at V and 9 bases at J; junction bases unmatched: 11. This CDR3 contains 14 residues.

The chain is built from TRBV18 and TRBJ1-5, with D possibly being TRBD1 (5 bases). This CDR3 has 13 residues. Trimming removed 6 bases from V and 4 bases from J, with 10 bases in between. Germline CDR1 KGHSH, CDR2 LQKENI. CDR3 in amino acids: CASSTDSNQPQHF. The CDR3 nucleotides are TGTGCCAGCTCGACCGACAGTAATCAGCCCCAGCATTTT.

The rearrangement joins TRBV7-2 to TRBJ1-1; D might be TRBD1 (5 bases). Looked up from germline, CDR1 is SGHTA and CDR2 is FQGNSA. V dropped 8 bases and J dropped 2 bases, with 18 bases sitting between them. This CDR3 is 15 amino acids long. CDR3 bases: TGTGCCAGCTCCAGGCGGGCAGGGATAAACACTGAAGCTTTCTTT. Protein: CASSRRAGINTEAFF. The variable domain in full, completed from reference TRBV7-2 and TRBJ1-1, reads GAGVSQSPSNKVTEKGKDVELRCDPISGHTALYWYRQSLGQGLEFLIYFQGNSAPDKSGLPSDRFSAERTGGSVSTLTIQRTQQEDSAVYLCASSRRAGINTEAFFGQGTRLTVV.

The genes are TRBV7-9 and TRBJ1-2; 7 positions agree with TRBD1. CDR1 SEHNR and CDR2 FQNEAQ come from the germline V gene (reference sequence). CDR3 length: 16 residues. Trimming removed 5 bases from V and 4 bases from J; junction bases left unmatched: 13. The CDR3, as DNA: TGTGCCAGCAGCCGAACCGGGACAGCTACTGCCTATGGCTACACCTTC. It codes for CASSRTGTATAYGYTF.

V usage is TRBV4-1 and J usage is TRBJ1-6; TRBD1 aligns across 7 bases. The trim removed 1 base at V and 11 bases at J, leaving 5 bases unmatched. The germline V gene encodes CDR1 MGHRA and CDR2 YSYEKL. The CDR3 consists of 14 residues. The CDR3 reads CASSQGQGRTPLHF. CDR3 sequence (DNA): TGCGCCAGCAGCCAAGGACAGGGAAGGACACCCCTCCACTTT.

The V and J genes are TRBV4-1 and TRBJ2-2; TRBD2 might be the D (6 bases). Between the trimmed V and J ends, which lost 0 bases and 3 bases, there was a span of 14 bases. The CDR3 consists of 17 residues. Germline V gene data show CDR1 as MGHRA and CDR2 as YSYEKL. CDR3 sequence reads: CASSQEERVGDTGELFF. For the CDR3, the DNA is TGCGCCAGCAGCCAAGAAGAGCGGGTGGGGGACACCGGGGAGCTGTTTTTT.

The V gene is TRBV7-9, the J gene TRBJ2-3; a weak D match, TRBD1 (6 bases). Germline V lookup: CDR1 SEHNR, CDR2 FQNEAQ (reference sequence). V was pared by 8 bases and J by 4 bases, with 22 bases between. This CDR3 has 16 residues. CDR3 protein: CASRTGKAGWADTQYF. The CDR3 bases are TGTGCCAGCCGCACAGGGAAGGCAGGGTGGGCAGATACGCAGTATTTT.

The chain uses TRBV5-1 and TRBJ2-7, with TRBD1 matching 8 bases. The CDR3 consists of 14 residues. The germline V gene has CDR1 SGHRS and CDR2 YFSETQ. V lost 5 bases to trimming and J lost 5 bases; unmatched junction nucleotides: 9. This CDR3 is CASSQQGVVNEQYF. The DNA for the CDR3 is TGCGCCAGCAGTCAACAGGGGGTCGTTAACGAGCAGTACTTC.

The rearrangement uses TRBV6-5 and TRBJ1-1; D is undetermined. The CDR3 consists of 12 residues. From germline, CDR1 is MNHEY and CDR2 SVGAGI. V was shortened by 6 bases and J by 7 bases, with 12 bases between the two germline ends. CDR3 amino acids: CASSRGESEAFF. The DNA of the CDR3 is TGTGCCAGCAGCCGAGGAGAGAGTGAAGCTTTCTTT.

J is TRBJ2-7 and V is TRBV12-3 or TRBV12-4; weak D call: TRBD1 (5 bases). Deletions cut 3 bases from V and 5 bases from J, with 11 bases between. CDR3 size: 13 residues. The DNA for the CDR3 is TGTGCCAGCAGTTTCCCAGGGTTGGACGAGCAGTACTTC. Protein product: CASSFPGLDEQYF.

The chain couples TRBV4-1 to TRBJ1-1; D may be TRBD1 (5 bases). The V end was cut by 2 bases, the J end by 1 base, with 8 bases between. CDR3 length: 14 amino acids. Germline CDR1 MGHRA, CDR2 YSYEKL. Here the CDR3 reads CASSQPGQNTEAFF. The CDR3 DNA is TGCGCCAGCAGCCAACCGGGGCAGAACACTGAAGCTTTCTTT.

The rearrangement links TRBV7-6 to TRBJ1-4; no clear D gene. V shed 4 bases and J shed 6 bases, with 18 bases lying between them. The CDR3 covers 16 residues. Per the germline V gene, CDR1 is SGHVS and CDR2 is FNYEAQ. In DNA form, the CDR3 reads TGTGCCAGCAGCTCTACAACGAGACGGGAACATGAAAAACTGTTTTTT. It encodes CASSSTTRREHEKLFF. Filled out from reference TRBV7-6 and TRBJ1-4, the complete variable domain reads GAGVSQSPRYKVTKRGQDVALRCDPISGHVSLYWYRQALGQGPEFLTYFNYEAQQDKSGLPNDRFSAERPEGSISTLTIQRTEQRDSAMYRCASSSTTRREHEKLFFGSGTQLSVL.

The gene calls are TRBV12-3 or TRBV12-4 and TRBJ1-5; D possibly corresponds to TRBD1 (5 bases). The ends were cut back, 7 bases at V and 6 bases at J, with 13 bases in the middle. CDR3 length: 13 residues. CDR3 protein: CASMSRVGQPQHF. CDR3 bases: TGTGCCAGCATGTCCAGGGTCGGTCAGCCCCAGCATTTT.

The chain uses TRBV5-1 and TRBJ2-7; 7 bases align to TRBD1. J lost 0 bases, V lost 1 base, and 4 bases had no gene match. Germline values: CDR1 SGHRS, CDR2 YFSETQ. This CDR3 is built from 15 residues. The CDR3 loop is CASSLTGQVSYEQYF. The CDR3, as DNA: TGCGCCAGCAGCTTGACAGGACAGGTCTCCTACGAGCAGTACTTC. Supplemented by reference TRBV5-1 and TRBJ2-7, the full variable domain reads KAGVTQTPRYLIKTRGQQVTLSCSPISGHRSVSWYQQTPGQGLQFLFEYFSETQRNKGNFPGRFSGRQFSNSRSEMNVSTLELGDSALYLCASSLTGQVSYEQYFGPGTRLTVT.

The chain recombines TRBV12-3 or TRBV12-4 with TRBJ2-2; the D call may be TRBD1 or TRBD2 (5 bases each). V lost 7 bases to trimming and J lost 9 bases, with 12 bases between them. There are 12 residues in the CDR3. Here the CDR3 DNA reads TGTGCCAGCACCCCGGGGCCCAGGGAGCTGTTTTTT. Amino acid sequence: CASTPGPRELFF.

The rearrangement joins TRBV4-1 to TRBJ1-3; D remains unclear. Trimming left V 3 bases short and J 0 bases short, with 12 bases between. CDR3 length equals 16 residues. The germline CDR1 and CDR2 sequences are MGHRA and YSYEKL. CDR3 sequence (DNA): TGCGCCAGCAGCCACCGGGTGTCACTCTCTGGAAACACCATATATTTT. Translated: CASSHRVSLSGNTIYF.

This rearrangement joins TRBV6-1 to TRBJ1-2; D is possibly TRBD1 (5 bases). This CDR3 region has 14 residues. CDR1 MNHNS and CDR2 SASEGT come from the germline V gene. V shed 3 bases and J shed 7 bases, with 15 bases lying between them. CDR3 residues: CASSDSGAPSGYTF. Written as DNA, the CDR3 is TGTGCCAGCAGTGACAGCGGGGCGCCGTCTGGCTACACCTTC.

This chain joins TRBV5-1 and TRBJ1-2, with TRBD1 matching 8 bases. J was trimmed by 6 bases and V by 0 bases; bases with no gene match: 7. This CDR3 has 15 residues. Germline values: CDR1 SGHRS, CDR2 YFSETQ. CDR3 sequence (DNA): TGCGCCAGCAGCTTGGAGTCAGGGGGCTTAGATGGCTACACCTTC. Amino acid sequence: CASSLESGGLDGYTF.

The table lists this clone with a count of one. The V and J genes are TRBV12-3 or TRBV12-4 and TRBJ1-2, with D possibly being TRBD1 (5 bases). Trimming shortened V by 3 bases and J by 7 bases, and 9 bases separated the two germline ends. CDR3 size: 12 residues. The CDR3 nucleotides read TGTGCCAGCAGTTTTGTGGGACGTGGCTACACCTTC. Translation: CASSFVGRGYTF.

The CDR3 coding sequence is TGTGCCAGCAGCTTTAGTAGCGGGGAGGAAAATGAGCAGTTCTTC. Translating gives CASSFSSGEENEQFF. The chain uses TRBV7-9 and TRBJ2-1; 8 bases line up with TRBD2. The germline gives CDR1 SEHNR, CDR2 FQNEAQ (reference sequence). V lost 3 bases to trimming and J lost 7 bases; unmatched junction nucleotides: 8. This CDR3 comprises 15 residues. The full variable domain, with the rest looked up from reference TRBV7-9 and TRBJ2-1, is DTGVSQNPRHKITKRGQNVTFRCDPISEHNRLYWYRQTLGQGPEFLTYFQNEAQLEKSRLLSDRFSAERPKGSFSTLEIQRTEQGDSAMYLCASSFSSGEENEQFFGPGTRLTVL.

This clone occurred once. The chain joins TRBV5-6 to TRBJ1-5; 7 bases match TRBD1. The CDR3 extends over 14 amino acids. V gave up 4 bases and J gave up 9 bases; unmatched junction bases: 10. Germline V gives CDR1 SGHDT, CDR2 YYEEEE. CDR3 in amino acids: CASSLWTGAWPQHF. The CDR3 region has the DNA TGTGCCAGCAGCCTTTGGACAGGAGCCTGGCCCCAGCATTTT.

This chain's CDR3 is CASSPGPNSPLHF. In DNA form, the CDR3 reads TGTGCCAGCTCACCGGGTCCGAATTCACCCCTCCACTTT. The chain carries TRBV18 and TRBJ1-6; D unclear. There are 13 residues in the CDR3. CDR1 is KGHSH and CDR2 is LQKENI in the germline V gene. V lost 3 bases and J lost 7, with 7 bases in between.

V usage is TRBV25-1 and J usage is TRBJ2-7; tentatively, D is TRBD1 (6 bases). CDR3 length: 13 amino acids. V was pared by 5 bases and J by 2 bases, with 10 bases between. CDR1 is MGHDK and CDR2 is SYGVNS in the germline V gene. For the CDR3, the DNA is TGTGCCAGCAGTCCCCGACAGGCCTACGAGCAGTACTTC. Its protein product is CASSPRQAYEQYF.

This clone has just a few counts. This chain connects TRBV28 to TRBJ2-2; perhaps TRBD1 as D (5 bases). The V and J ends lost 5 bases and 0 bases respectively, with 16 bases between them. The CDR3 loop spans 17 amino acids. CDR1 is MDHEN and CDR2 is SYDVKM in the germline V gene. This chain's CDR3 is CASSPWGFAANTGELFF. CDR3 DNA: TGTGCCAGCAGTCCGTGGGGCTTCGCGGCGAACACCGGGGAGCTGTTTTTT. Full variable domain (rest looked up from reference TRBV28 and TRBJ2-2): DVKVTQSSRYLVKRTGEKVFLECVQDMDHENMFWYRQDPGLGLRLIYFSYDVKMKEKGDIPEGYSVSREKKERFSLILESASTNQTSMYLCASSPWGFAANTGELFFGEGSRLTVL.

The chain is built from TRBV5-1 and TRBJ2-6; D remains unclear. CDR1 SGHRS and CDR2 YFSETQ come from the germline V gene. The CDR3 extends over 15 amino acids. V was trimmed by 0 bases and J by 4 bases, leaving 8 bases between them. The CDR3 spells CASSLGPLGANVLTF. In DNA, the CDR3 is TGCGCCAGCAGCTTGGGTCCCCTAGGGGCCAACGTCCTGACTTTC.

This clone was seen only once. This chain connects TRBV7-9 to TRBJ2-7, with TRBD2 identical over 7 bases. CDR3 length: 14 amino acids. After removal of 4 bases from V and 6 bases from J, the junction contained 9 bases not matched to a gene. CDR1 is SEHNR, CDR2 FQNEAQ, per germline (reference sequence). CDR3 amino acids: CASSSNEGGVEQYF. For the CDR3, the DNA is TGTGCCAGCAGCTCCAATGAGGGAGGGGTCGAGCAGTACTTC.

The gene calls are TRBV7-2 and TRBJ2-2; 7 nucleotides match TRBD1. Germline-derived CDR1 and CDR2 are SGHTA and FQGNSA. V shed 0 bases and J 5 bases; nucleotides not matched to a gene: 3. This CDR3 is built from 15 residues. The chain's CDR3 is CASSLATGATGELFF. CDR3 sequence (DNA): TGTGCCAGCAGCTTAGCTACAGGGGCGACCGGGGAGCTGTTTTTT.

This chain connects TRBV9 to TRBJ1-6, with D unclear. Trimming removed 4 bases at V and 8 bases at J, with 10 bases between. Germline V gene lookup returns CDR1 SGDLS and CDR2 YYNGEE. CDR3 length equals 13 residues. The CDR3 spells CASSPRVDSPLHF. The CDR3, as DNA: TGTGCCAGCAGCCCCCGGGTGGATTCACCCCTCCACTTT.